These 21 T cell receptor beta chains were sequenced from one sample in a study of OX40 agonist ivuxolimab in advanced cancers. Profiled with immunoSEQ multiplex PCR; TCRdb holds only in-frame clones, not every one. Of some 70,000 clones listed, approximately 90% were seen once; the top ten hold roughly 1%. This sample comprised CD4+ or CD8+ T cells sorted from blood, obtained in a trial of the OX40 agonist ivuxolimab. These receptors were taken from an adult with an advanced solid tumor such as melanoma, head and neck, liver or kidney cancer.

Only one count was recorded for this clone. The rearrangement links TRBV6-5 to TRBJ2-2; D may be TRBD2 (6 bases). The CDR3 runs to 15 residues. Trimming stripped 0 bases from V and 6 bases from J, with 11 bases between. The germline V gene encodes CDR1 MNHEY and CDR2 SVGAGI. The CDR3 protein is CASSYSRGIPGELFF. CDR3 DNA sequence: TGTGCCAGCAGTTACTCCCGGGGGATTCCCGGGGAGCTGTTTTTT.

V usage is TRBV30 and J usage is TRBJ1-6; TRBD1 is a possible D gene (5 bases). Trimming stripped 0 bases from V and 7 bases from J, with 25 bases between. The germline CDR1 and CDR2 sequences are GTSNPN and SVGIG (reference sequence). This CDR3 comprises 19 residues. The CDR3 coding sequence is TGTGCCTGGAGTGTAAACGGGGCCACCACCCGGAGGCTAAATTCACCCCTCCACTTT. Translation gives CAWSVNGATTRRLNSPLHF.

The J gene is TRBJ1-2, the V gene TRBV4-1, with D possibly matching TRBD1 (6 bases). The CDR3 contains 16 residues. Between the trimmed V and J ends, which lost 1 base and 8 bases, there was a span of 20 bases. CDR1 and CDR2 (germline): MGHRA, YSYEKL. CDR3 coding DNA: TGCGCCAGCAGCCAAGTTTTTCCTACAGGGCTCGAGGGCTACACCTTC. This gives the protein CASSQVFPTGLEGYTF.

V and J are TRBV11-3 and TRBJ2-1; 14 bases are shared with TRBD2. Germline CDR1 reads SGHNT; CDR2 reads YENEEA. The CDR3 totals 20 residues. The V and J ends lost 1 base and 8 bases, in that order; junction bases with no gene match: 16. This CDR3 reads CASSLAQGLAGVGRPHEQFF. The CDR3 nucleotides are TGTGCCAGCAGCTTAGCCCAGGGACTAGCGGGAGTAGGTCGTCCGCATGAGCAGTTCTTC. The variable domain in full, completed from reference TRBV11-3 and TRBJ2-1, reads EAGVVQSPRYKIIEKKQPVAFWCNPISGHNTLYWYLQNLGQGPELLIRYENEEAVDDSQLPKDRFSAERLKGVDSTLKIQPAELGDSAVYLCASSLAQGLAGVGRPHEQFFGPGTRLTVL.

This chain links TRBV9 with TRBJ2-1, with 9 bases identical to TRBD2. Trimming removed 1 base from V and 10 bases from J; junction bases left unmatched: 6. This CDR3 spans 14 amino acids. Germline CDR1 is SGDLS and CDR2 is YYNGEE. The CDR3 here is CASSVTSGQGEQFF. The CDR3 DNA follows: TGTGCCAGCAGCGTAACTAGCGGGCAAGGGGAGCAGTTCTTC.

The chain uses TRBV5-8 and TRBJ1-2; D remains unclear. Per the germline V gene, CDR1 is SGHTS and CDR2 is YDEGEE. This CDR3 is built from 13 residues. Deletions cut 4 bases from V and 6 bases from J, with 13 bases between. The CDR3 spells CASSQGGMNGYTF. As DNA, the CDR3 is TGTGCCAGCAGCCAAGGCGGGATGAATGGCTACACCTTC.

This chain uses TRBV29-1 with TRBJ2-1, with 7 positions matching TRBD2. The trim removed 5 bases at V and 9 bases at J, leaving 7 bases unmatched. The CDR3 totals 12 residues. Germline CDR1 reads SQVTM; CDR2 reads ANQGSEA. Here the CDR3 reads CSVRGGGFEQFF. CDR3 DNA sequence: TGCAGCGTTAGGGGCGGGGGTTTTGAGCAGTTCTTC.

This clone is a singleton in its sample. The chain employs TRBV27 and TRBJ2-7; 11 bases agree with TRBD1. Germline CDR1 is MNHEY and CDR2 is SMNVEV (reference sequence). V shed 7 bases, J shed 1 base, and the junction held 6 bases outside the gene matches. The CDR3 has 15 amino acids. As DNA, the CDR3 is TGTGCCAGCACGGGACAGGGGGTTGGTTCCTACGAGCAGTACTTC. This encodes CASTGQGVGSYEQYF.

The chain carries TRBV15 and TRBJ2-7, with TRBD1 matching 8 bases. The CDR3 totals 14 residues. The J segment lost 6 bases and the V segment lost 3 bases, leaving 7 bases of the junction unmatched. Germline assignment: CDR1 LNHNV and CDR2 YYDKDF (reference sequence). This chain's CDR3 is CATSRGGQGREQYF. The CDR3 DNA reads as TGTGCCACCAGCAGGGGTGGACAGGGCCGCGAGCAGTACTTC.

This clone appeared once. V and J are TRBV6-5 and TRBJ2-1; 10 bases are a match to TRBD2. Germline V gene data show CDR1 as MNHEY and CDR2 as SVGAGI. The CDR3 sequence is 15 residues long. The trim removed 6 bases at V and 7 bases at J, leaving 9 bases unmatched. The CDR3 DNA reads TGTGCCAGCAGGAAGCGGGGGGGCACCCCTAATGAGCAGTTCTTC. Protein sequence: CASRKRGGTPNEQFF.

This clone was recorded a few times. The V gene is TRBV5-1, the J gene TRBJ1-1, with D perhaps matching TRBD1 (5 bases). This CDR3 spans 13 amino acids. V was clipped by 4 bases and J by 3 bases, with 10 bases between them. In germline, CDR1 is SGHRS, CDR2 YFSETQ. The DNA for the CDR3 is TGCGCCAGCAGCCTCCCAGGGTACACTGAAGCTTTCTTT. Its translation: CASSLPGYTEAFF.

This rearrangement joins TRBV30 to TRBJ1-5, with TRBD1 matching over 7 bases. V lost 3 bases and J lost 6; bases outside the gene matches: 8. The CDR3 has 14 amino acids. The germline V gene encodes CDR1 GTSNPN and CDR2 SVGIG (reference sequence). The CDR3 is CAWRQGLGSQPQHF. CDR3 nucleotides: TGTGCCTGGAGACAGGGGCTGGGAAGTCAGCCCCAGCATTTT.

The gene calls are TRBV19 and TRBJ2-5; 7 nucleotides align to TRBD2. The CDR3 has 16 amino acids. Germline CDR1 reads LNHDA; CDR2 reads SQIVND (reference sequence). Germline trimming cut 4 bases from V and 1 base from J; bases unmatched to any gene: 9. CDR3 coding DNA: TGTGCCAGTAGTAGCGGGAGAATTCACCTCCAAGAGACCCAGTACTTC. Protein product: CASSSGRIHLQETQYF.

The chain carries TRBV27 and TRBJ1-2; TRBD1 agrees at 8 bases. Germline CDR1 MNHEY, CDR2 SMNVEV (reference sequence). V was clipped by 5 bases and J by 6 bases; unmatched bases: 8. CDR3 length: 14 residues. This CDR3 reads CASSPWDRPHGYTF. The CDR3 region has the DNA TGTGCCAGCAGTCCCTGGGACAGGCCCCATGGCTACACCTTC.

This clone has a handful of counts. The chain is built from TRBV6-1 and TRBJ1-5; D unresolved. Deletions cut 4 bases from V and 4 bases from J, with 5 bases between. CDR1 and CDR2 from the germline V gene are MNHNS and SASEGT. The CDR3 contains 12 residues. The CDR3 coding sequence is TGTGCCAGCAGTGCCGGTAATCAGCCCCAGCATTTT. Translated, it gives CASSAGNQPQHF.

The rearrangement joins TRBV30 to TRBJ1-5; D remains ambiguous. Germline V gene sequence: CDR1 GTSNPN, CDR2 SVGIG (reference sequence). The V gene lost 1 base and the J gene lost 8 bases, with 12 bases spanning the gap. The CDR3 consists of 13 residues. The CDR3 loop reads CAWSALSREPQHF. The CDR3 DNA is TGTGCCTGGAGTGCCCTATCCCGGGAGCCCCAGCATTTT.

This clone occurred once. The J gene is TRBJ2-7, the V gene TRBV15; TRBD1 agrees at 8 bases. The J segment lost 1 base and the V segment lost 6 bases, leaving 8 bases of the junction unmatched. Germline V gene sequence: CDR1 LNHNV, CDR2 YYDKDF (reference sequence). The CDR3 is 15 amino acids. The CDR3 reads CATSRGQGSSYEQYF. Written as DNA, the CDR3 is TGTGCCACCAGTCGCGGACAGGGAAGTTCCTACGAGCAGTACTTC. Supplemented by reference TRBV15 and TRBJ2-7, the full variable domain reads DAMVIQNPRYQVTQFGKPVTLSCSQTLNHNVMYWYQQKSSQAPKLLFHYYDKDFNNEADTPDNFQSRRPNTSFCFLDIRSPGLGDTAMYLCATSRGQGSSYEQYFGPGTRLTVT.

The V and J genes are TRBV7-2 and TRBJ2-2, with 7 bases matching TRBD1. Germline V lookup: CDR1 SGHTA, CDR2 FQGNSA. The CDR3 spans 17 residues. The V segment lost 5 bases and the J segment 6 bases; nucleotides outside the gene matches: 15. CDR3 bases: TGTGCCAGCAGCCATAAGAGGGACAGAATGTTCGCCGGGGAGCTGTTTTTT. Translation gives CASSHKRDRMFAGELFF.

V is TRBV5-1 and J is TRBJ2-1; 11 bases agree with TRBD1. The length of the CDR3 is 16 residues. Per the germline V gene, CDR1 is SGHRS and CDR2 is YFSETQ. The V segment lost 3 bases and the J segment 5 bases; nucleotides outside the gene matches: 7. In DNA, the CDR3 is TGCGCCAGCAGCTCCCGGACAGGGGGCGCACACAATGAGCAGTTCTTC. It encodes CASSSRTGGAHNEQFF.

The chain has TRBV19 and TRBJ2-1; TRBD2 is a possible D gene (6 bases). With 6 bases removed from V and 0 bases from J, the gap between germline ends came to 15 bases. The CDR3 is 16 residues long. CDR1 is LNHDA and CDR2 is SQIVND in the germline V gene (reference sequence). The CDR3 coding sequence is TGTGCCAGTAGACCGTTGCGGGACGGCTCCTACAATGAGCAGTTCTTC. Amino acids: CASRPLRDGSYNEQFF. The full variable domain, its missing parts supplied by reference TRBV19 and TRBJ2-1, is DGGITQSPKYLFRKEGQNVTLSCEQNLNHDAMYWYRQDPGQGLRLIYYSQIVNDFQKGDIAEGYSVSREKKESFPLTVTSAQKNPTAFYLCASRPLRDGSYNEQFFGPGTRLTVL.

This chain connects TRBV18 to TRBJ2-7; 7 bases agree with TRBD2. The CDR3 has 15 amino acids. In germline, CDR1 is KGHSH, CDR2 LQKENI. V lost 0 bases to trimming and J lost 4 bases; unmatched junction nucleotides: 6. The CDR3 coding sequence is TGTGCCAGCTCACCACCCGGGGGGATGGGATACGAGCAGTACTTC. It specifies CASSPPGGMGYEQYF.